These 6 T cell receptor beta chains originate from one sample sequenced in a study of blood T cell repertoires in COVID-19. Here immunoSEQ multiplex PCR was the method, and the copy in TCRdb shows in-frame clones only, minus some. The repertoire holds approximately 140,000 clones, with roughly 80% as singletons. Sequenced material: PBMCs or T cells enriched from blood (not recorded which). These receptors were obtained from a man between 35 and 55 years old with acute COVID-19.

V gene TRBV10-3 combines with J gene TRBJ1-6, with a possible D match to TRBD1 (6 bases). This CDR3 contains 12 residues. Germline V gene data show CDR1 as ENHRY and CDR2 as SYGVKD. Trimming took 10 bases from V and 7 from J, leaving 11 bases between them. The CDR3 DNA reads as TGTGCCACGACAGGAGAGAATTCACCCCTCCACTTT. Translation gives CATTGENSPLHF.

V usage is TRBV7-9 and J usage is TRBJ2-3; 8 nucleotides match TRBD2. V trimming: 2 bases; J trimming: 0 bases; junction bases outside the gene matches: 4. Germline V lookup: CDR1 SEHNR, CDR2 FQNEAQ (reference sequence). The length of the CDR3 is 16 residues. The CDR3 region is CASSLNPGGSTDTQYF. CDR3 bases: TGTGCCAGCAGCTTAAATCCGGGAGGGAGCACAGATACGCAGTATTTT.

The CDR3 loop is CASSLSRYEQYF. DNA for the CDR3: TGTGCCAGCAGTTTATCCAGGTACGAGCAGTACTTC. The chain recombines TRBV27 with TRBJ2-7; D not resolved. Germline V gene data show CDR1 as MNHEY and CDR2 as SMNVEV (reference sequence). The CDR3 covers 12 residues. V dropped 0 bases and J dropped 4 bases, with 4 bases sitting between them.

The chain recombines TRBV6-5 with TRBJ1-3; tentatively, D is TRBD1 (5 bases). CDR1 and CDR2 from the germline V gene are MNHEY and SVGAGI. V was trimmed by 7 bases and J by 2 bases, leaving 15 bases between them. The CDR3 contains 15 residues. The DNA for the CDR3 is TGTGCCAGCACGCGGGAGAGGGGACCTGGAAACACCATATATTTT. Its translation is CASTRERGPGNTIYF.

This clone was seen a few times. The chain joins TRBV30 to TRBJ2-2, with D maybe TRBD2 (6 bases). V dropped 2 bases and J dropped 2 bases, with 12 bases sitting between them. The CDR3 spans 15 residues. CDR1 GTSNPN and CDR2 SVGIG come from the germline V gene (reference sequence). The CDR3 region is CAWSRAGTNTGELFF. The CDR3 nucleotides read TGTGCCTGGAGTCGCGCGGGGACCAACACCGGGGAGCTGTTTTTT.

This chain links TRBV7-9 with TRBJ2-2, with a tentative D call TRBD2 (5 bases). CDR3 size: 19 residues. Trimming shortened V by 5 bases and J by 0 bases, and 22 bases separated the two germline ends. Germline V gives CDR1 SEHNR, CDR2 FQNEAQ (reference sequence). DNA of the CDR3: TGTGCCAGCAGCCAGCGTGGAGGTTCCATCACTACGAACACCGGGGAGCTGTTTTTT. This gives the protein CASSQRGGSITTNTGELFF.